A selection of T cell receptor beta chains follows, all from one sample in a study of identifying expanded T cells in peripheral blood. Sequenced by immunoSEQ multiplex PCR; TCRdb stores in-frame clones only, minus some. The sample has around 100,000 clones, more than 85% seen once. Material: blood. The receptors originated from a person aged 18 to 75 in good health. Both conserved end residues are part of each CDR3. Fields, in order: V gene, D gene, J gene, clone size, CDR3 DNA, CDR3 protein. D genes are given only for firm matches. Size is stated for part of the rows, as once, few or many counts, or as a class when the clone is expanded.

TRBV6-5	NA	TRBJ1-3	NA	TGTGCCAGCAGACCGAGGGGGTCTGGAAACACCATATATTTT	CASRPRGSGNTIYF
TRBV6-5	TRBD2	TRBJ2-3	NA	TGTGCCAGCAGTCTTAGCGGGGGCACAGATACGCAGTATTTT	CASSLSGGTDTQYF
TRBV6-5	TRBD1	TRBJ1-6	NA	TGTGCCAGCAGTACGGGACAGGGGGCTACGGCCCTCCACTTT	CASSTGQGATALHF
TRBV6-5	NA	TRBJ1-1	NA	TGTGCCAGCAGTTACTCACAGGGCCCCACTGAAGCTTTCTTT	CASSYSQGPTEAFF
TRBV5-4	NA	TRBJ1-1	NA	TGTGCCAGCAGCCCCCCCGGGGAGCTGGGGACTGAAGCTTTCTTT	CASSPPGELGTEAFF
TRBV7-8	NA	TRBJ1-2	NA	TGTGCCAGCAGCTTCTCGGGGCTTTTCCTCTATGGCTACACCTTC	CASSFSGLFLYGYTF
TRBV5-4	NA	TRBJ2-2	NA	TGTGCCAGCAGCTTGGATCGGCCGAGGGGGGAGCTGTTTTTT	CASSLDRPRGELFF
TRBV6-1	NA	TRBJ1-1	NA	TGTGCCAGCAGTGAAGCGCGAGGCTTGAACACTGAAGCTTTCTTT	CASSEARGLNTEAFF
TRBV10-3	NA	TRBJ2-5	NA	TGTGCCATCAGTGAGGTGGAGACCCAGTACTTC	CAISEVETQYF
TRBV5-1	TRBD1	TRBJ1-1	NA	TGCGCCAGCAGCGGCCAGGGGGTGAACGCTGAAGCTTTCTTT	CASSGQGVNAEAFF
TRBV7-8	TRBD2	TRBJ2-7	NA	TGTGCCGGGGGGGTTTCGTGGGACGAGCAGTACTTC	CAGGVSWDEQYF
TRBV2	NA	TRBJ2-1	NA	TGTGCCAGCAGTAACAGGTTATCCTACAATGAGCAGTTCTTC	CASSNRLSYNEQFF
TRBV6-5	TRBD1	TRBJ1-1	NA	TGTGCCAGCAAGGGGTCAGGGGGCAGGACTGAAGCTTTCTTT	CASKGSGGRTEAFF
TRBV10-3	TRBD2	TRBJ2-2	once	TGTGCCATAGCGGGGACGAACACCGGGGAGCTGTTTTTT	CAIAGTNTGELFF
TRBV10-1	NA	TRBJ2-7	NA	TGCGCCAGCAGTGGTGACGGCCGAAGCTCCTACGAGCAGTACTTC	CASSGDGRSSYEQYF
TRBV7-2	NA	TRBJ1-2	NA	TGTGCCAGCAGCTTAGAATCCGAGGGGCTCTTTGGCTACACCTTC	CASSLESEGLFGYTF
TRBV6-5	NA	TRBJ2-7	NA	TGTGCCAGCAGCTACGGGGACTCACGGTACGAGCAGTACTTC	CASSYGDSRYEQYF
TRBV6-1	TRBD2	TRBJ2-5	NA	TGTGCCAGCAGTGCCTTGAATGCTTGGACTAGCGGGGGGGCGGAGACCCAGTACTTC	CASSALNAWTSGGAETQYF
TRBV11-1	NA	TRBJ2-1	NA	TGTGCCAGCAGCCCCGAGTACGGGCCGTACAATGAGCAGTTCTTC	CASSPEYGPYNEQFF
TRBV4-2	TRBD1	TRBJ1-4	NA	TGTGCCAGCAGCTTAGGAGCAGGGGGCGAAAAACTGTTTTTT	CASSLGAGGEKLFF
TRBV7-2	NA	TRBJ1-1	NA	TGTGCCAGCAGCTTCGACAGGAGTAACACTGAAGCTTTCTTT	CASSFDRSNTEAFF
TRBV19	TRBD1	TRBJ1-5	NA	TGTGCCAGTAGGAACAGGGGCTCGGGTCAGCCCCAGCATTTT	CASRNRGSGQPQHF
TRBV6-5	NA	TRBJ1-1	NA	TGTGCCAGCAGTGGGGGCGGGGGGCGAAACACTGAAGCTTTCTTT	CASSGGGGRNTEAFF
TRBV15	NA	TRBJ2-5	NA	TGTGCCACCAGCAGTGGGCCGAAAGAGACCCAGTACTTC	CATSSGPKETQYF
TRBV11-1	NA	TRBJ2-5	NA	TGTGCCAGCAGCCCTAGGGGGGGTCAAGAGACCCAGTACTTC	CASSPRGGQETQYF
TRBV10-1	TRBD1	TRBJ1-1	NA	TGCGCCAGCAGTGAGTCAGGGACAGGGAACACTGAAGCTTTCTTT	CASSESGTGNTEAFF
TRBV5-5	NA	TRBJ1-2	NA	TGTGCCAGCAGCCCCCTCCTGGGGGCAAGGCCTCTTGGCTACACCTTC	CASSPLLGARPLGYTF
TRBV5-4	NA	TRBJ2-3	NA	TGTGCCAGCAGCTTGGGAGCAGATACGCAGTATTTT	CASSLGADTQYF
TRBV7-2	TRBD2	TRBJ2-6	NA	TGTGCCAGCAGCGAAAGCGGGGGGGCCTCTGGGGCCAACGTCCTGACTTTC	CASSESGGASGANVLTF
TRBV29-1	NA	TRBJ1-2	NA	TGCAGCGTTGAAGGGATGGAGGGAAAGGAAGATGGCTACACCTTC	CSVEGMEGKEDGYTF
TRBV11-2	NA	TRBJ2-7	once	TGTGCCAGCAGCTTGTTATCCTACGAGCAGTACTTC	CASSLLSYEQYF
TRBV29-1	NA	TRBJ1-1	NA	TGCAGCGTTGTGGTCCAATGGGGCACTGAAGCTTTCTTT	CSVVVQWGTEAFF
TRBV4-2	NA	TRBJ2-3	NA	TGTGCCAGCAGCCCGGACCGCACAGATACGCAGTATTTT	CASSPDRTDTQYF
TRBV10-3	NA	TRBJ1-1	NA	TGTGCCATCAGTGAGAGCGGGGAGTTGGCTGAAGCTTTCTTT	CAISESGELAEAFF
TRBV23-1	NA	TRBJ2-5	few	TGCGCCAGCAGTCAAGCCAGGGCTGGGACCCAGTACTTC	CASSQARAGTQYF
TRBV5-4	TRBD1	TRBJ1-1	NA	TGTGCCAGCAGCGTTCAGGGGGTTTACACTGAAGCTTTCTTT	CASSVQGVYTEAFF
TRBV19	NA	TRBJ1-3	NA	TGTGCCAGTAGTATCCCCTTCGGAAAAGTATATTTT	CASSIPFGKVYF
TRBV28	NA	TRBJ2-1	once	TGTGCCAGCAGTTTAACCTTAAACTCCTACAATGAGCAGTTCTTC	CASSLTLNSYNEQFF
TRBV29-1	NA	TRBJ1-5	NA	TGCAGCGTTAAGGACACCCTCAATCAGCCCCAGCATTTT	CSVKDTLNQPQHF
TRBV2	TRBD1	TRBJ2-2	NA	TGTGCCAGTTTGTCTGGGACAGGGGGGACCGGGGAGCTGTTTTTT	CASLSGTGGTGELFF
TRBV19	NA	TRBJ2-2	NA	TGTGCCAGTAGTATTAGTTTCACCGGGGAGCTGTTTTTT	CASSISFTGELFF
TRBV6-5	NA	TRBJ1-2	NA	TGTGCCAGCAGTGACAGGATATATGGCTGCACCTTC	CASSDRIYGCTF
TRBV18	NA	TRBJ1-6	NA	TGTGCCAGCTCTAAACAAGAGGGGCGGTCACCCCTCCACTTT	CASSKQEGRSPLHF